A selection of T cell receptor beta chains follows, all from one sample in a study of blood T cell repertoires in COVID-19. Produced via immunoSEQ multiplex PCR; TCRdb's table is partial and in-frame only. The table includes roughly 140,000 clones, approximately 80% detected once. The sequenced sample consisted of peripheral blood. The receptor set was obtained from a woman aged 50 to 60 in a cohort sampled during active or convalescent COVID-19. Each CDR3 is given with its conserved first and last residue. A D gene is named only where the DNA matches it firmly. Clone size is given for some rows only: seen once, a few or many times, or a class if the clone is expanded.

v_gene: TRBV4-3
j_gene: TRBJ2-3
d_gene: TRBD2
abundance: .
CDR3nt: TGCGCCAGCAGCCAAGATCCAGCGGGGGGGGGAGATACGCAGTATTTT
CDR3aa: CASSQDPAGGGDTQYF

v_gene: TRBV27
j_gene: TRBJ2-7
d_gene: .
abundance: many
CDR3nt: TGTGCCAGCAGTTTTGGAGGGGGCCCCTACGAGCAGTACTTC
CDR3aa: CASSFGGGPYEQYF

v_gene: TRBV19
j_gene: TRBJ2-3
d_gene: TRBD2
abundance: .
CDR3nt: TGTGCCAGTAGCCCCTCCGGGACTAGCGGCGCAGATACGCAGTATTTT
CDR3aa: CASSPSGTSGADTQYF

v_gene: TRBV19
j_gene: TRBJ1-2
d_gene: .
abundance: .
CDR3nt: TGTGCCAGTAGTATTGAGGAGGGTTACTATGGCTACACCTTC
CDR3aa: CASSIEEGYYGYTF

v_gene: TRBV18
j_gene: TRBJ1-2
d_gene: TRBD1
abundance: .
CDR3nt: TGTGCCAGCTCCCCGGGACAGACCCACTATGGCTACACCTTC
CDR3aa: CASSPGQTHYGYTF

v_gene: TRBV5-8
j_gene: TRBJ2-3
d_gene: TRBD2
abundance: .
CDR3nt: TGTGCCAGCAGCCCGGCCCTGACTAGCGGGGGGGCCGCAGATACGCAGTATTTT
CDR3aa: CASSPALTSGGAADTQYF

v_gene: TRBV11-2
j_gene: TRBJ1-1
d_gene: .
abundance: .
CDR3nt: TGTGCCAGCAGCTTCGCGGGGACTGAAGCTTTCTTT
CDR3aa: CASSFAGTEAFF

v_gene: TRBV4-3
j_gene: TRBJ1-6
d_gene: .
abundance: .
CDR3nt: TGCGCCAGCAGCCAAGATTGGACAAGAAATTCACCCCTCCACTTT
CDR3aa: CASSQDWTRNSPLHF

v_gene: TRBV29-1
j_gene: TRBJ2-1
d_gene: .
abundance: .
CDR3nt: TGCAGCGTTGAAGATGTGGACATGAGCTCCTACAATGAGCAGTTCTTC
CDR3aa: CSVEDVDMSSYNEQFF

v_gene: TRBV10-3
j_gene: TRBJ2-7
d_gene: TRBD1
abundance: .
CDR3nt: TGTGCCATCAGGGAGACAGGGGGTGAGTACGAGCAGTACTTC
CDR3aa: CAIRETGGEYEQYF

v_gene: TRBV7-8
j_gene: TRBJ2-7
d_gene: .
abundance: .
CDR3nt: TGTGCCAGCAGCTTAGCGGGGCTAGAAGGTAACCTCGGGCAGTACTTC
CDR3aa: CASSLAGLEGNLGQYF

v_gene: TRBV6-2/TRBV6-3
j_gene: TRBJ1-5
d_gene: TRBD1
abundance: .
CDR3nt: TGTGCCAGCAGTTACTCGAGTATCAGGGGGAATCAGCCCCAGCATTTT
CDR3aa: CASSYSSIRGNQPQHF

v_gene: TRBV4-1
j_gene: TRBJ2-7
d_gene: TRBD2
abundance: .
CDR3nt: TGCGCCAGCAGCCAAGTGACTAGCGGGGGGGGTGAGCAGTACTTC
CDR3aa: CASSQVTSGGGEQYF

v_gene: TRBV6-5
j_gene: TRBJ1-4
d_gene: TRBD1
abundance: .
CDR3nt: TGTGCCAGCAGTTACGAGTACAGGGGGCGGGAAAAACTGTTTTTT
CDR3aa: CASSYEYRGREKLFF

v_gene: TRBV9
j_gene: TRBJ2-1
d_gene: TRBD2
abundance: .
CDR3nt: TGTGCCAGCAGCTCAGATGTCAATAGCGGGGGGGAGGATGAGCAGTTCTTC
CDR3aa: CASSSDVNSGGEDEQFF

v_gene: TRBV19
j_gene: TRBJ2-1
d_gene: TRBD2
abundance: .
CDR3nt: TGTGCCAGTAGTATTACCGGGACTAGCGTCGAGCAGTTCTTC
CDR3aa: CASSITGTSVEQFF

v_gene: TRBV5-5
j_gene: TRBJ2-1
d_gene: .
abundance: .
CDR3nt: TGTGCCAGCAGCTTCCGGAGCGGAGAGCAGTTCTTC
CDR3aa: CASSFRSGEQFF

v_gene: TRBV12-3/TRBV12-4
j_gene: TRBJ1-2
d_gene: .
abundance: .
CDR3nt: TGTGCCAGCAGTACAGGGCCCTATGGCTACACCTTC
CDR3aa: CASSTGPYGYTF

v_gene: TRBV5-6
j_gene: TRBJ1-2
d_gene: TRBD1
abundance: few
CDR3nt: TGTGCCAGCAGCTGGAAGGACAGGGTGAACTATGGCTACACCTTC
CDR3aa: CASSWKDRVNYGYTF

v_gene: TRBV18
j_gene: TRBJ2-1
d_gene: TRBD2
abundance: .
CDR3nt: TGTGCCAGCTCACCACAGGGGGTAGCGGGGTACAATGAGCAGTTCTTC
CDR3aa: CASSPQGVAGYNEQFF

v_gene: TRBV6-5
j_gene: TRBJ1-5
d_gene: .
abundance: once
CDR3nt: TGTGCCAGCAGTTACTCCTTTAATCAGCCCCAGCATTTT
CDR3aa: CASSYSFNQPQHF

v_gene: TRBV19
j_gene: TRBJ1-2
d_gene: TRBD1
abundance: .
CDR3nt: TGTGCCAGTAGTATAGACCGCGCCGTAGGGACAGTCAATGGCTACACCTTC
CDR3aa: CASSIDRAVGTVNGYTF

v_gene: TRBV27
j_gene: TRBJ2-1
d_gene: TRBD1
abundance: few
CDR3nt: TGTGCCAGCAGACCGACAGGGATCAATGAGCAGTTCTTC
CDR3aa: CASRPTGINEQFF

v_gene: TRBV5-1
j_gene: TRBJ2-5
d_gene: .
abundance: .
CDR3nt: TGCGCCAGCAGACCATCTGCCGGGTTAGGGGGAGAGACCCAGTACTTC
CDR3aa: CASRPSAGLGGETQYF

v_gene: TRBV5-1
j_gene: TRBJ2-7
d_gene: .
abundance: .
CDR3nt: TGCGCCAGCAGCCAAAGCATAGCGAGTGTCTCCTACGAGCAGTACTTC
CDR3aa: CASSQSIASVSYEQYF

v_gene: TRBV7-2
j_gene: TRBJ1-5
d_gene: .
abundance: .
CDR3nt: TGTGCCAGCAGCGCGGCGGGGGGAGCCCATCAGCCCCAGCATTTT
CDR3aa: CASSAAGGAHQPQHF

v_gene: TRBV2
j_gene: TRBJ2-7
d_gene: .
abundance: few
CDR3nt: TGTGCCAGCAGGCTGTGGGGAGGCGACCTAGAGGGCTACGAGCAGTACTTC
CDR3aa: CASRLWGGDLEGYEQYF

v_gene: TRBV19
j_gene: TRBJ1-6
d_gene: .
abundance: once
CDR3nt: TGTGCCAGTAGGACAGCACGAGATTCACCCCTCCACTTT
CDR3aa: CASRTARDSPLHF

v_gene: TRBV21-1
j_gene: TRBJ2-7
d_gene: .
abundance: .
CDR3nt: TGTGCCAGCAGCACAGGGAGGGAAATCTACGAGCAGTACTTC
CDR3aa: CASSTGREIYEQYF

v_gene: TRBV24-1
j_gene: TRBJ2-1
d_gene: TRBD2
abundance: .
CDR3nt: TGTGCCACCAGTGACCATCCCACTAGCGGGGGGAGCTATGAGCAGTTCTTC
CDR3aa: CATSDHPTSGGSYEQFF

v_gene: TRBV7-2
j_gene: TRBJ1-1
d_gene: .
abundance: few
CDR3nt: TGTGCCAGCACTCTCTATACAGGATCTGAAGCTTTCTTT
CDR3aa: CASTLYTGSEAFF

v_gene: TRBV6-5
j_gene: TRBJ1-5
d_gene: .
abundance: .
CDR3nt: TGTGCCAGCAGTTACGGAGAAACCATCAATCAGCCCCAGCATTTT
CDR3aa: CASSYGETINQPQHF

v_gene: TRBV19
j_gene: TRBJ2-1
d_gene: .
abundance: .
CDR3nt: TGTGCCAGTAGTGAGCAACCGGGAACTGAGCAGTTCTTC
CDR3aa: CASSEQPGTEQFF

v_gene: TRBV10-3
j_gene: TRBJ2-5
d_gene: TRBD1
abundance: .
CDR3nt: TGTGCCATCAGGGGGACAGGGGCAGAGACCCAGTACTTC
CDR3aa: CAIRGTGAETQYF

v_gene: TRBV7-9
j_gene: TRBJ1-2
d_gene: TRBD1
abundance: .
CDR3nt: TGTGCCAGCAGTTCCGACAGGGGCGGCGGCTACACCTTC
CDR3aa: CASSSDRGGGYTF

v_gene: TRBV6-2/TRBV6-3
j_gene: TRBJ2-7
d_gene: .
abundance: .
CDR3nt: TGTGCCAGCAGTTACTCATCGGGGGGCCGGGCCGCGGGCACTACAAACTACGAGCAGTACTTC
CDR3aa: CASSYSSGGRAAGTTNYEQYF

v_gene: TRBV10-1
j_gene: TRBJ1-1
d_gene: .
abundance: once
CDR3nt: TGCGCCAGCAGGAAAGACACCTCCCAAGACACTGAAGCTTTCTTT
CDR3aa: CASRKDTSQDTEAFF

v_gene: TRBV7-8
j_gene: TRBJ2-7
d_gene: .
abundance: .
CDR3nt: TGTGCCAGCAGCTTAGAACAGTCCTACGAGCAGTACTTC
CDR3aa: CASSLEQSYEQYF

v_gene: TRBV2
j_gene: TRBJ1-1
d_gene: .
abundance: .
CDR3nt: TGTGCCAGCAGTGAAGCGGCACAGGGGAACACTGAAGCTTTCTTT
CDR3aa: CASSEAAQGNTEAFF

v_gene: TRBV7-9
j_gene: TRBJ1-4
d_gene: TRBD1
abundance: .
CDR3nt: TGTGCCAGCCTCCCGGACAGGGGGAATGAAAAACTGTTTTTT
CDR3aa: CASLPDRGNEKLFF

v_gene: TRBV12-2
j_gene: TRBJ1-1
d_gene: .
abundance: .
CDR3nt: TGTGCAAGTCGCGCCCTCCAGGGCAGGAACACTGAAGCTTTCTTT
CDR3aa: CASRALQGRNTEAFF